This T cell receptor beta chain originates from a study of blood T cell repertoires in COVID-19. Background on the study: Collection of acute and convalescent COVID-19 samples took place in the United States, Italy and Spain. The analysed material was cDNA or gDNA that came from T cells, B-cell-depleted T cells, or PBMCs.

The assay was immunoSEQ multiplex PCR, and TCRdb's table has in-frame clones only and misses some. The sample comprises 53,000 or so clones, around 86% of which are singletons, and about 2.7% rests with the top ten. V was pared by 2 bases and J by 0 bases, with 7 bases of the junction left unmatched. This CDR3 comprises 17 residues. CDR1 and CDR2 (germline): SGHRS, YFSETQ. The specimen sequenced was peripheral blood. The TCR was taken from a man older than 75 with acute or convalescent COVID-19. The V gene is TRBV5-1, the J gene TRBJ2-4; 8 nucleotides match TRBD1. CDR3 loop: CASSFSTGDLAKNIQYF. As DNA, the CDR3 is TGCGCCAGCAGCTTCTCGACAGGGGATCTAGCCAAAAACATTCAGTACTTC.